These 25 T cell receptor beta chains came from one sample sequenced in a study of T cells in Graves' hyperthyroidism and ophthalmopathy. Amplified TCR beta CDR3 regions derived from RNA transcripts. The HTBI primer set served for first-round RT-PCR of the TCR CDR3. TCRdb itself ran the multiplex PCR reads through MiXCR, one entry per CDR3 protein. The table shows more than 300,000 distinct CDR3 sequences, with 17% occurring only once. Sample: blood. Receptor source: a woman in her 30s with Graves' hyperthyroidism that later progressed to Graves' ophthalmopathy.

CDR3: CASSYSMVVGFDEQFF. The CDR3 coding sequence is TGTGCCAGCAGTTACTCGATGGTGGTGGGGTTCGATGAGCAGTTCTTC. The chain links TRBV6-6 to TRBJ2-1; D ambiguous. This CDR3 has 16 amino acids. V was clipped by 0 bases and J by 8 bases, with 17 bases between them. CDR1 is MNHNY and CDR2 is SVGAGI in the germline V gene (reference sequence).

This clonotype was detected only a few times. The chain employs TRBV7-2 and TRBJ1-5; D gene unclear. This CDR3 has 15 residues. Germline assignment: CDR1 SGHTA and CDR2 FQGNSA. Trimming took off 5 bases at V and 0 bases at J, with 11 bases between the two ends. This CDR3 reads CASSPNGYSNQPQHF. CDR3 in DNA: TGTGCCAGCAGCCCCAACGGCTATAGCAATCAGCCCCAGCATTTT. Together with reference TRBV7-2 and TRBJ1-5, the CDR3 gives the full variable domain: GAGVSQSPSNKVTEKGKDVELRCDPISGHTALYWYRQSLGQGLEFLIYFQGNSAPDKSGLPSDRFSAERTGGSVSTLTIQRTQQEDSAVYLCASSPNGYSNQPQHFGDGTRLSIL.

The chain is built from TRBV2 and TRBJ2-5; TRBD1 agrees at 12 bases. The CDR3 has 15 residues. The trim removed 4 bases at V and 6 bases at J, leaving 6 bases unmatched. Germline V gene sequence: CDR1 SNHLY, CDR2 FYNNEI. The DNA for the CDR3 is TGTGCCAGCAGTGGGGACAGGGGGCGAGCTAAGACCCAGTACTTC. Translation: CASSGDRGRAKTQYF.

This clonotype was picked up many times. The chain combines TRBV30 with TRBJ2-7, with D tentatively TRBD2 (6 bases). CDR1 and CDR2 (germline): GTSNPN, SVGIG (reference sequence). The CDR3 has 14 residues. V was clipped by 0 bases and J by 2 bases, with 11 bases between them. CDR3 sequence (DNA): TGTGCCTGGAGTGTACCGCCGGGAGCCTACGAGCAGTACTTC. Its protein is CAWSVPPGAYEQYF.

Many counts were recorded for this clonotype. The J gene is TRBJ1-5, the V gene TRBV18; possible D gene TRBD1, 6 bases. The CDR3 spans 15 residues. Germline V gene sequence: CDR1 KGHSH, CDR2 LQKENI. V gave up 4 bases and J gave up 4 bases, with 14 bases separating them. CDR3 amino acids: CASSQTGQTNQPQHF. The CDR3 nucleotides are TGTGCCAGCTCACAAACCGGACAGACGAATCAGCCCCAGCATTTT.

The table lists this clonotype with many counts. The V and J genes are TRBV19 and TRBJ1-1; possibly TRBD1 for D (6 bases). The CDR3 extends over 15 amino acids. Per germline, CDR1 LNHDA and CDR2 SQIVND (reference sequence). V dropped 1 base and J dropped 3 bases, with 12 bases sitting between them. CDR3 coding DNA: TGTGCCAGTAGTATAGGGACAGCCGTTGACACTGAAGCTTTCTTT. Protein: CASSIGTAVDTEAFF.

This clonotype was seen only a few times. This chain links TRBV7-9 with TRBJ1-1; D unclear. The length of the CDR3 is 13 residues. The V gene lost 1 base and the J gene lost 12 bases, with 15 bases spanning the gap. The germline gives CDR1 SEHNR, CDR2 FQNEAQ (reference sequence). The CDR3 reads CASSLEGRKLTFF. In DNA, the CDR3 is TGTGCCAGCAGCTTAGAAGGCAGAAAGCTTACTTTCTTT.

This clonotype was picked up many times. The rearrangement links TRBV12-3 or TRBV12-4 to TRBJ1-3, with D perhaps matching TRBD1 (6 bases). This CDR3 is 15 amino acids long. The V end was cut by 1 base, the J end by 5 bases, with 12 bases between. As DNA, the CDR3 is TGTGCCAGCAGTTTAGGACCGGACAGCCGAAACACCATATATTTT. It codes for CASSLGPDSRNTIYF.

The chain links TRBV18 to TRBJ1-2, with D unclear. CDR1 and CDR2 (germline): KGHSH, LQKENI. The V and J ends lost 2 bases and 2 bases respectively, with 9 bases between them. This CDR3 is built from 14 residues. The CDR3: CASSPIGQNYGYTF. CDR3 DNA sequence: TGTGCCAGCTCACCAATAGGGCAGAACTATGGCTACACCTTC.

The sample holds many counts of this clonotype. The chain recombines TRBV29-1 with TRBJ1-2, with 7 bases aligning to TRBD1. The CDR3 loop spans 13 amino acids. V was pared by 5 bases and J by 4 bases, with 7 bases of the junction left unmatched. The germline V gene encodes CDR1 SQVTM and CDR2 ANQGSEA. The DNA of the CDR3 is TGCAGCGTTCACCTACGGGACAGCTATGGCTACACCTTC. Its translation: CSVHLRDSYGYTF.

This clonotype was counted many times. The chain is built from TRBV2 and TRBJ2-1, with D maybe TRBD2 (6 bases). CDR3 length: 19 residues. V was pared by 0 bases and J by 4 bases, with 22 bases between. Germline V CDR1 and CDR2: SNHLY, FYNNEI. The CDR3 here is CASSEAGRGWRTTYNEQFF. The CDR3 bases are TGTGCCAGCAGTGAAGCCGGTCGGGGGTGGAGGACAACTTACAATGAGCAGTTCTTC.

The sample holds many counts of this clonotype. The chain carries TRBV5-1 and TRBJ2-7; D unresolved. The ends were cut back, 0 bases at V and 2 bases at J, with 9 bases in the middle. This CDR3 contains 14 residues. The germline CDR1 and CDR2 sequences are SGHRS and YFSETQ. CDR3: CASSLDQATYEQYF. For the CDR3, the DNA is TGCGCCAGCAGCTTGGATCAGGCAACCTACGAGCAGTACTTC.

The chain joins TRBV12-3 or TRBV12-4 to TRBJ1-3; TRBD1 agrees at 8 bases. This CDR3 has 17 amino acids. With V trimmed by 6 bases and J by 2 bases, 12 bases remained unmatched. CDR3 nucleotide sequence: TGTGCCAGCAGATCAGGGGGCCCTTCACTGCCTGGAAACACCATATATTTT. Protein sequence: CASRSGGPSLPGNTIYF.

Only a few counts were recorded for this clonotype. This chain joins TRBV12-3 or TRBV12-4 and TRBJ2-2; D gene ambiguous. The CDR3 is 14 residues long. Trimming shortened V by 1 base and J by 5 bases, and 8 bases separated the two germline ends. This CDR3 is CASSLGGRTGELFF. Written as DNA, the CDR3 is TGTGCCAGCAGTTTAGGGGGTCGGACCGGGGAGCTGTTTTTT.

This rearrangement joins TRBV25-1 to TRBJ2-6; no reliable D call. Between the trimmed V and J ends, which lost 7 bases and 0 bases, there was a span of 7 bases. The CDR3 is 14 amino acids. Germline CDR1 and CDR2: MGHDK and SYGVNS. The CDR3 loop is CASTGPSGANVLTF. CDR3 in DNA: TGTGCCAGCACAGGACCCTCTGGGGCCAACGTCCTGACTTTC.

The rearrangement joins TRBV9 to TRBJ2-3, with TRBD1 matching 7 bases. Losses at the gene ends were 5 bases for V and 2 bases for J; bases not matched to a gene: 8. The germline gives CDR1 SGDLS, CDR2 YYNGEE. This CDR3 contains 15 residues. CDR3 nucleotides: TGTGCCAGCAGGAAGGGACAGCAACTCACAGATACGCAGTATTTT. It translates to CASRKGQQLTDTQYF.

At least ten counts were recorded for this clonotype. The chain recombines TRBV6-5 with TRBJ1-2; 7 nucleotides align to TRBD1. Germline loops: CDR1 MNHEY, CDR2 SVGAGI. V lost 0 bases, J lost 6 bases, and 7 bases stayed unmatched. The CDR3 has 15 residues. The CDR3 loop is CASSYSHRGEDGYTF. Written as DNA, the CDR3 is TGTGCCAGCAGTTACTCTCACAGGGGAGAGGATGGCTACACCTTC.

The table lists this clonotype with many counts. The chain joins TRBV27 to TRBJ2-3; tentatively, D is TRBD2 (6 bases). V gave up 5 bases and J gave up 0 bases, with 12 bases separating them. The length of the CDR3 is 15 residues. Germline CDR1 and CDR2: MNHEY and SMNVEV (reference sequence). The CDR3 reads CASSRGTTSTDTQYF. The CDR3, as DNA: TGTGCCAGCAGTCGCGGGACGACTAGCACAGATACGCAGTATTTT.

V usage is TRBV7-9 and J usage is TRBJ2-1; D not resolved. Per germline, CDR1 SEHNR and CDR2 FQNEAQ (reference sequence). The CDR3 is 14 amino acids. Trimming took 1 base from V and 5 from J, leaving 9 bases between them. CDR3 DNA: TGTGCCAGCAGCTTAGTTGGCGCGAACAATGAGCAGTTCTTC. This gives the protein CASSLVGANNEQFF. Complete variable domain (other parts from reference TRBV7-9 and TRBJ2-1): DTGVSQNPRHKITKRGQNVTFRCDPISEHNRLYWYRQTLGQGPEFLTYFQNEAQLEKSRLLSDRFSAERPKGSFSTLEIQRTEQGDSAMYLCASSLVGANNEQFFGPGTRLTVL.

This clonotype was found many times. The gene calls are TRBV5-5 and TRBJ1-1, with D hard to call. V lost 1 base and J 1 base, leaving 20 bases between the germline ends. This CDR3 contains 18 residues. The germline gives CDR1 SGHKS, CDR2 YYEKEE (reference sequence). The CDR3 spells CASSLRRSGLAQNTEAFF. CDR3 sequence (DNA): TGTGCCAGCAGCTTGAGGCGGTCCGGGTTGGCTCAGAACACTGAAGCTTTCTTT.

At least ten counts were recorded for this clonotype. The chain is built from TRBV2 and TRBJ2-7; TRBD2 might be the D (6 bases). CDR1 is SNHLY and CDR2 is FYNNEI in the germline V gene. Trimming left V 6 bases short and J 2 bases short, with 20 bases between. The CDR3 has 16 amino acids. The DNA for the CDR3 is TGTGCCAGCAGAACCGGGACTGCCATCGTTACCTACGAGCAGTACTTC. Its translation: CASRTGTAIVTYEQYF.

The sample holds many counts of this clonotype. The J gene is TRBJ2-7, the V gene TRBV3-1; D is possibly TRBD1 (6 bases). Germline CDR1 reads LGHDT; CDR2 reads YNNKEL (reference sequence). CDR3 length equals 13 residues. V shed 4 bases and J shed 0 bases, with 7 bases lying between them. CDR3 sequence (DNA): TGTGCCAGCAGCCGGGACAACTCCTACGAGCAGTACTTC. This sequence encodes CASSRDNSYEQYF.

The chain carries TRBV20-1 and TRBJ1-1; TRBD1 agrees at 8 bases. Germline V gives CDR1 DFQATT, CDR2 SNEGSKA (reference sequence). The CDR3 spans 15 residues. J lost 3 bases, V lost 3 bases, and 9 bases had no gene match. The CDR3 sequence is CSASSPGGEDTEAFF. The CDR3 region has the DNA TGCAGTGCTAGCAGCCCAGGGGGCGAGGACACTGAAGCTTTCTTT.

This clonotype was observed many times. In nucleotides, the CDR3 is TGTGCCAGCAGCCCCGGGTGGGGACAGGGGGCTGGGGCCAACGTCCTGACTTTC. This codes for CASSPGWGQGAGANVLTF. V gene TRBV6-1 combines with J gene TRBJ2-6; the match to TRBD1 covers 11 bases. V gave up 6 bases and J gave up 2 bases; unmatched junction bases: 9. The CDR3 contains 18 residues. Per germline, CDR1 MNHNS and CDR2 SASEGT.

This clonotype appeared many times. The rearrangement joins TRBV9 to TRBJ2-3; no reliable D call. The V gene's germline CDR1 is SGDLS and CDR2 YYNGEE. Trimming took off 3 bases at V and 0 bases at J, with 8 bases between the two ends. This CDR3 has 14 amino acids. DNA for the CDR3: TGTGCCAGCAGCGCCCGTAGGAGCACAGATACGCAGTATTTT. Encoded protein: CASSARRSTDTQYF.